The clone carrying this T cell receptor (beta chain) was seen ten or more times. Time point in this sample: newly diagnosed GD, antithyroid drugs for less than 3 months. Researchers made the TCR library from RNA that was extracted from PBMCs. Diagnosing Graves' disease relied on the American Thyroid Association guidelines. The data are from a study of regulatory T cells in long-lasting Graves disease. The TCR beta library used iRepertoire HTBI primers with Arm-PCR amplification of CDR3. TCRdb recomputed calls from the multiplex PCR reads with MiXCR, one row per CDR3 protein. There are over 350,000 distinct CDR3 sequences in the sample; about 15% occur only once, and approximately 19% lies in the top ten. The CDR3 contains 12 residues. Germline V gene data show CDR1 as MDHEN and CDR2 as SYDVKM. Trimming took off 2 bases at V and 7 bases at J, with 9 bases between the two ends. The same sample was also used in a study of T cells in Graves' hyperthyroidism and ophthalmopathy. In that study: Patients aged 18 to 65 had newly diagnosed hyperthyroidism lasting under 2 months. HTBI primers were employed in a first-round RT-PCR of the TCR CDR3. Model-based prediction identified ophthalmopathy a median 6.5 months prior to its onset.

The sample consisted of peripheral blood mononuclear cells (PBMCs), taken at new diagnosis, from a patient treated with antithyroid drugs. This clonotype was obtained from a woman aged 45-65 years with Graves disease. The genes are TRBV28 and TRBJ2-7; no reliable D call. The CDR3 nucleotides read TGTGCCAGCAGTTTAACGTGGGGAGAGCAGTACTTC. Amino acid sequence: CASSLTWGEQYF. The full variable domain, completed using reference TRBV28 and TRBJ2-7, is DVKVTQSSRYLVKRTGEKVFLECVQDMDHENMFWYRQDPGLGLRLIYFSYDVKMKEKGDIPEGYSVSREKKERFSLILESASTNQTSMYLCASSLTWGEQYFGPGTRLTVT.